The 31 T cell receptor beta chains presented below share a single source sample, sequenced in a study of OX40 agonist ivuxolimab in advanced cancers. The assay was immunoSEQ multiplex PCR, and TCRdb's table has in-frame clones only and misses some. The table has over 55,000 clones, approximately 94% seen once. This specimen consisted of CD4+ or CD8+ T cells sorted from blood, obtained in a trial of the OX40 agonist ivuxolimab. All receptors derive from an adult with an advanced solid tumor such as melanoma, head and neck, liver or kidney cancer.

The CDR3 nucleotides read TGTGCCAGCAGTTTATCTCGCGGTGGCAGTATCTATGGCTACACCTTC. This sequence encodes CASSLSRGGSIYGYTF. The chain is built from TRBV27 and TRBJ1-2; no clear D. Germline CDR1 reads MNHEY; CDR2 reads SMNVEV (reference sequence). The V end lost 0 bases, the J end lost 4 bases, and 15 bases lay between the germline ends. CDR3 length: 16 amino acids.

V gene TRBV28 combines with J gene TRBJ1-5; possible D gene TRBD1, 5 bases. Germline values: CDR1 MDHEN, CDR2 SYDVKM. Between the trimmed V and J ends, which lost 2 bases and 11 bases, there was a span of 7 bases. The CDR3 extends over 11 amino acids. CDR3 coding DNA: TGTGCCAGCAGTTTAGGGGGGGCCCAGCATTTT. This codes for CASSLGGAQHF.

J is TRBJ2-7 and V is TRBV28, with TRBD2 matching over 7 bases. Germline CDR1 is MDHEN and CDR2 is SYDVKM. The trim removed 5 bases at V and 1 base at J, leaving 11 bases unmatched. This CDR3 is built from 16 residues. For the CDR3, the DNA is TGTGCCAGCAGTCCTAGGAGCGGGACCCCTTCCTACGAGCAGTACTTC. Its translation: CASSPRSGTPSYEQYF.

V gene TRBV30 combines with J gene TRBJ1-1; TRBD1 matches 8 bases. This CDR3 is 11 amino acids long. Trimming at V came to 2 bases and at J to 12 bases, leaving 5 bases not matched to a gene. Germline V lookup: CDR1 GTSNPN, CDR2 SVGIG (reference sequence). Written as DNA, the CDR3 is TGTGCCTGGAGTCTGGACAGGGAACCTTTCTTT. Protein sequence: CAWSLDREPFF.

The CDR3 reads CASSYEGHPGQGRAGELFF. CDR3 in DNA: TGTGCCAGCAGCTATGAAGGACACCCGGGACAGGGGAGGGCCGGGGAGCTGTTTTTT. The rearrangement joins TRBV7-2 to TRBJ2-2; 10 bases fit TRBD1. The CDR3 has 19 residues. Per the germline V gene, CDR1 is SGHTA and CDR2 is FQGNSA. V gave up 4 bases and J gave up 6 bases; unmatched junction bases: 17.

The rearrangement uses TRBV27 and TRBJ2-1; tentatively, D is TRBD2 (6 bases). The V and J ends lost 2 bases and 8 bases respectively, with 13 bases between them. The CDR3 totals 14 residues. Germline CDR1 and CDR2: MNHEY and SMNVEV (reference sequence). The CDR3, as DNA: TGTGCCAGCAGTTTAGCTTCTAGCGTCGATGAGCAGTTCTTC. This encodes CASSLASSVDEQFF.

This clone was found once. This chain connects TRBV5-1 to TRBJ2-5; D is perhaps TRBD1 (6 bases). CDR3 length: 16 residues. Germline CDR1 is SGHRS and CDR2 is YFSETQ. Trimming shortened V by 0 bases and J by 1 base, and 13 bases separated the two germline ends. The CDR3 nucleotides are TGCGCCAGCAGCTTGGGGGGTTGGGGGCCCCAAGAGACCCAGTACTTC. Translation gives CASSLGGWGPQETQYF.

This sequence joins TRBV6-5 and TRBJ1-6; unclear D gene. This CDR3 has 12 residues. Germline CDR1 MNHEY, CDR2 SVGAGI. Trimming took 5 bases from V and 7 from J, leaving 6 bases between them. The CDR3 DNA follows: TGTGCCAGCAGTCTTAAGAATTCACCCCTCCACTTT. This codes for CASSLKNSPLHF.

About this clone itself: Mismatch with germline at one junction end may stem from a read error. This chain connects TRBV27 to TRBJ1-5; D uncertain. This CDR3 spans 14 amino acids. Germline assignment: CDR1 MNHEY and CDR2 SMNVEV (reference sequence). CDR3 coding DNA: TGTGCCAGCAGTTCTACGGGTAGCGATCAGCCCCAGCATTTT. Its protein is CASSSTGSDQPQHF.

The rearrangement joins TRBV9 to TRBJ2-5, with 8 bases fitting TRBD2. The CDR3 runs 20 residues. Losses at the gene ends were 0 bases for V and 1 base for J; bases not matched to a gene: 17. The germline gives CDR1 SGDLS, CDR2 YYNGEE. This CDR3 is CASSVATGRGASGLQETQYF. The CDR3 DNA reads TGTGCCAGCAGCGTAGCTACGGGGCGGGGGGCTAGCGGACTCCAAGAGACCCAGTACTTC.

The J gene is TRBJ1-4, the V gene TRBV5-5, with a possible D match to TRBD1 (5 bases). V was cut by 3 bases and J by 6 bases, with 15 bases left in between. The CDR3 covers 15 residues. Germline assignment: CDR1 SGHKS and CDR2 YYEKEE (reference sequence). CDR3 sequence (DNA): TGTGCCAGCAGCTCTGGCTGGGACGGGGATGAAAAACTGTTTTTT. Translating gives CASSSGWDGDEKLFF.

The genes are TRBV27 and TRBJ2-7; D unresolved. With 5 bases removed from V and 2 bases from J, the gap between germline ends came to 4 bases. CDR3 length: 11 residues. CDR1 is MNHEY and CDR2 is SMNVEV in the germline V gene (reference sequence). CDR3 nucleotide sequence: TGTGCCAGCAGTGATACCTACGAGCAGTACTTC. Its translation is CASSDTYEQYF.

The rearrangement uses TRBV5-6 and TRBJ2-3; 7 bases map to TRBD1. Germline CDR1 and CDR2: SGHDT and YYEEEE. V lost 4 bases to trimming and J lost 5 bases; unmatched junction nucleotides: 16. The CDR3 is 17 residues long. The DNA for the CDR3 is TGTGCCAGCAGCGACAATCTGACAGGGACGGGGCTAGATACGCAGTATTTT. This translates into CASSDNLTGTGLDTQYF.

The rearrangement joins TRBV6-5 to TRBJ1-1; tentatively, D is TRBD1 (5 bases). V shed 7 bases and J shed 2 bases, with 11 bases lying between them. The length of the CDR3 is 13 residues. Germline V gives CDR1 MNHEY, CDR2 SVGAGI. In nucleotides, the CDR3 is TGTGCCAGCAATGAGGGGTCAAACACTGAAGCTTTCTTT. Protein product: CASNEGSNTEAFF.

V is TRBV27 and J is TRBJ2-7; D is possibly TRBD2 (6 bases). Germline assignment: CDR1 MNHEY and CDR2 SMNVEV (reference sequence). Trimming shortened V by 2 bases and J by 5 bases, and 16 bases separated the two germline ends. The CDR3 sequence is 15 residues long. CDR3: CASSLRAGPLNEQYF. CDR3 DNA: TGTGCCAGCAGTTTAAGGGCGGGACCTTTAAACGAGCAGTACTTC.

The rearrangement uses TRBV19 and TRBJ1-5, with 7 nucleotides matching TRBD1. V was clipped by 8 bases and J by 3 bases; unmatched bases: 7. This CDR3 has 14 residues. Germline CDR1 reads LNHDA; CDR2 reads SQIVND (reference sequence). The CDR3 is CASSRGPLNQPQHF. Written as DNA, the CDR3 is TGTGCCAGTTCAAGGGGGCCCCTCAATCAGCCCCAGCATTTT.

The chain combines TRBV4-2 with TRBJ2-2; TRBD1 agrees at 7 bases. This CDR3 contains 15 residues. Germline-derived CDR1 and CDR2 are LGHNA and YNFKEQ. Unmatched junction bases numbered 6, after V lost 1 base and J lost 7 bases. CDR3 bases: TGTGCCAGCAGCCAAGGACAGGGCAGCGGCGGGGAGCTGTTTTTT. Protein sequence: CASSQGQGSGGELFF.

The J gene is TRBJ1-3, the V gene TRBV4-1; perhaps TRBD1 as D (5 bases). CDR1 and CDR2 from the germline V gene are MGHRA and YSYEKL. The V and J ends lost 4 bases and 2 bases respectively, with 15 bases between them. This CDR3 has 16 residues. CDR3 DNA sequence: TGCGCCAGCAGCCCCCTCGGGGGTGGAACTGGAAACACCATATATTTT. Amino acids: CASSPLGGGTGNTIYF.

V and J are TRBV28 and TRBJ2-2, with D possibly being TRBD1 (7 bases). Germline V CDR1 and CDR2: MDHEN, SYDVKM. The V end was cut by 8 bases, the J end by 5 bases, with 18 bases between. This CDR3 comprises 15 residues. The DNA for the CDR3 is TGTGCCAGCTCACCGTCAGGGGGGTTTACCGGGGAGCTGTTTTTT. This translates into CASSPSGGFTGELFF.

The chain combines TRBV29-1 with TRBJ2-5, with TRBD2 matching over 11 bases. In germline, CDR1 is SQVTM, CDR2 ANQGSEA. The CDR3 runs to 14 residues. Trimming at V came to 6 bases and at J to 5 bases, leaving 8 bases not matched to a gene. DNA for the CDR3: TGCAGCGTAGACGGACTAGCGGGTCAGGAGACCCAGTACTTC. Its protein product is CSVDGLAGQETQYF.

The chain links TRBV6-1 to TRBJ1-2; D might be TRBD1 (6 bases). V shed 0 bases and J shed 4 bases, with 6 bases lying between them. CDR1 is MNHNS, CDR2 SASEGT, per germline. The CDR3 runs 13 residues. The CDR3: CASSEADSYGYTF. The DNA of the CDR3 is TGTGCCAGCAGTGAAGCGGACAGCTATGGCTACACCTTC.

The chain has TRBV7-9 and TRBJ1-2; D is uncertain. This CDR3 has 13 amino acids. Trimming took off 5 bases at V and 0 bases at J, with 7 bases between the two ends. CDR1 SEHNR and CDR2 FQNEAQ come from the germline V gene (reference sequence). This CDR3 reads CASSPEPNYGYTF. In DNA, the CDR3 is TGTGCCAGCAGCCCGGAACCTAACTATGGCTACACCTTC.

This chain joins TRBV7-2 and TRBJ2-5; 8 nucleotides agree with TRBD2. This CDR3 contains 13 residues. Germline V gene lookup returns CDR1 SGHTA and CDR2 FQGNSA. V gave up 2 bases and J gave up 5 bases; unmatched junction bases: 1. The CDR3 loop is CASSLTGGETQYF. For the CDR3, the DNA is TGTGCCAGCAGCTTAACGGGAGGGGAGACCCAGTACTTC. Using reference TRBV7-2 and TRBJ2-5 for the parts outside the CDR3, the full variable domain is GAGVSQSPSNKVTEKGKDVELRCDPISGHTALYWYRQSLGQGLEFLIYFQGNSAPDKSGLPSDRFSAERTGGSVSTLTIQRTQQEDSAVYLCASSLTGGETQYFGPGTRLLVL.

The chain recombines TRBV7-9 with TRBJ2-3; weak D call: TRBD1 (6 bases). Trimming shortened V by 4 bases and J by 2 bases, and 16 bases separated the two germline ends. Per the germline V gene, CDR1 is SEHNR and CDR2 is FQNEAQ (reference sequence). The CDR3 covers 16 residues. The CDR3 loop is CASSSRWAGVTDTQYF. Here the CDR3 DNA reads TGTGCCAGCAGCTCCCGGTGGGCAGGGGTCACAGATACGCAGTATTTT.

V usage is TRBV9 and J usage is TRBJ2-3; D is unresolved. The CDR3 sequence is 14 residues long. V was pared by 0 bases and J by 1 base, with 6 bases between. Germline lookup yields CDR1 SGDLS and CDR2 YYNGEE. CDR3 sequence (DNA): TGTGCCAGCAGCGTAGAGGGCGGCACAGATACGCAGTATTTT. Amino acid sequence: CASSVEGGTDTQYF.

The chain has TRBV11-2 and TRBJ1-5; a weak D match, TRBD1 (5 bases). This CDR3 spans 16 amino acids. The V gene's germline CDR1 is SGHAT and CDR2 FQNNGV. The V and J ends lost 6 bases and 2 bases respectively, with 17 bases between them. The DNA of the CDR3 is TGTGCCAGCAGTCACTCCAGGGAAGTGGGCAATCAGCCCCAGCATTTT. This codes for CASSHSREVGNQPQHF.

The chain uses TRBV14 and TRBJ2-3; TRBD1 might be the D (6 bases). This CDR3 comprises 16 residues. CDR1 and CDR2 (germline): SGHDN, FVKESK. V lost 0 bases and J 1 base, leaving 11 bases between the germline ends. CDR3 residues: CASSQEYRVGTDTQYF. DNA for the CDR3: TGTGCCAGCAGCCAAGAATACAGGGTCGGCACAGATACGCAGTATTTT.

The chain has TRBV29-1 and TRBJ2-7; 10 nucleotides line up with TRBD2. V trimming: 1 base; J trimming: 2 bases; junction bases outside the gene matches: 8. CDR3 length equals 16 residues. Germline assignment: CDR1 SQVTM and CDR2 ANQGSEA. CDR3 loop: CSVEGSGTSATYEQYF. The DNA for the CDR3 is TGCAGCGTTGAAGGTTCCGGGACTAGCGCTACCTACGAGCAGTACTTC.

This chain links TRBV7-8 with TRBJ2-3; tentatively, D is TRBD2 (5 bases). Per germline, CDR1 SGHVS and CDR2 FQNEAQ. V gave up 5 bases and J gave up 4 bases, with 25 bases separating them. The CDR3 is 18 residues long. The CDR3 DNA sequence: TGTGCCAGCAGCCGCTTACTCCGGTGGCAGGAGGTATCAGATACGCAGTATTTT. The encoded protein is CASSRLLRWQEVSDTQYF.

This sequence joins TRBV13 and TRBJ1-4; TRBD1 is a possible D gene (6 bases). The V end was cut by 5 bases, the J end by 5 bases, with 15 bases between. Looked up from germline, CDR1 is PRHDT and CDR2 is FYEKMQ (reference sequence). This CDR3 has 15 residues. For the CDR3, the DNA is TGTGCCAGCAGCCCTTGGACAGTATCGAATGAAAAACTGTTTTTT. This translates into CASSPWTVSNEKLFF.

This rearrangement joins TRBV13 to TRBJ1-1; D unclear. In germline, CDR1 is PRHDT, CDR2 FYEKMQ (reference sequence). The CDR3 has 13 amino acids. The V gene lost 4 bases and the J gene lost 1 base, with 7 bases spanning the gap. Here the CDR3 reads CASSWVGNTEAFF. The DNA for the CDR3 is TGTGCCAGCAGCTGGGTTGGGAACACTGAAGCTTTCTTT. Based on the CDR3 plus reference TRBV13 and TRBJ1-1, the full variable domain is AAGVIQSPRHLIKEKRETATLKCYPIPRHDTVYWYQQGPGQDPQFLISFYEKMQSDKGSIPDRFSAQQFSDYHSELNMSSLELGDSALYFCASSWVGNTEAFFGQGTRLTVV.